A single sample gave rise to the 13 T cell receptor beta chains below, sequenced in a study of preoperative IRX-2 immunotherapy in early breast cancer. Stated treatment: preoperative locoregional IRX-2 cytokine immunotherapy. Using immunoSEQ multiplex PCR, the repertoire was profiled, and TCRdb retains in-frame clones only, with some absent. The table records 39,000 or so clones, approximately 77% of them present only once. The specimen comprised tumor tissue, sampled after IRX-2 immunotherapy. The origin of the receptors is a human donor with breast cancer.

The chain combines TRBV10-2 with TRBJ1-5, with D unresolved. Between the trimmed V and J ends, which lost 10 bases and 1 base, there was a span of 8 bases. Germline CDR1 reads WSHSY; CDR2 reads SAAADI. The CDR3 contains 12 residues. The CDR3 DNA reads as TGCGCCACTAGAGGGAGCAATCAGCCCCAGCATTTT. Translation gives CATRGSNQPQHF.

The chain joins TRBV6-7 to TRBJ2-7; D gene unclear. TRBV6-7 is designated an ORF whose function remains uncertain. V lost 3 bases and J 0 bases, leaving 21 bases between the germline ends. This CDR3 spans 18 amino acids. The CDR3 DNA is TGTGCCAGCAGTTATATTCCCCCGAGTCTGGGGTCCTCCTACGAGCAGTACTTC. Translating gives CASSYIPPSLGSSYEQYF.

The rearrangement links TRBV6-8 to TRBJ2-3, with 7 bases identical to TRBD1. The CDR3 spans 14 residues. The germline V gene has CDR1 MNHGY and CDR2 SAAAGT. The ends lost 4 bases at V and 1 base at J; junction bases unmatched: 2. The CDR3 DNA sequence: TGTGCCAGCAGTTTAACAGGGGGCACAGATACGCAGTATTTT. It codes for CASSLTGGTDTQYF.

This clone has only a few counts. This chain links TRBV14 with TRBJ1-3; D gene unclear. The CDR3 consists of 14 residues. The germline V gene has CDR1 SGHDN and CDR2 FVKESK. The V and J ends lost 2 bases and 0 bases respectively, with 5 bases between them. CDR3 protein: CASSQQASGNTIYF. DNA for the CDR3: TGTGCCAGCAGCCAACAGGCCTCTGGAAACACCATATATTTT.

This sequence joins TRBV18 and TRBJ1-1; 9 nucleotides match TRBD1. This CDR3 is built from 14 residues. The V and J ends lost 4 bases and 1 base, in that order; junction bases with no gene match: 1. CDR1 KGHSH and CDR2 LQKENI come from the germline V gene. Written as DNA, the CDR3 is TGTGCCAGCTCACTGGGACAGGGGAACACTGAAGCTTTCTTT. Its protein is CASSLGQGNTEAFF.

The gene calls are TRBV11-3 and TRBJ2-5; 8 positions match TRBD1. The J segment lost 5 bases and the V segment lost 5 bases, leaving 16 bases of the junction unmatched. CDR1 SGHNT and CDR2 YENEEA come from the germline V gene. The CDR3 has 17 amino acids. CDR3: CASSKEGGRGRFETQYF. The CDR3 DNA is TGTGCCAGCAGCAAGGAGGGGGGCAGGGGGCGATTCGAGACCCAGTACTTC.

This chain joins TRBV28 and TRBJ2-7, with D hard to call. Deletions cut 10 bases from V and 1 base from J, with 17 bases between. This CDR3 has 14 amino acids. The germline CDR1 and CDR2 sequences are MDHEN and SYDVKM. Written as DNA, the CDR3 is TGTGCCACCTTTTCCCATCGTTTATCCTACGAGCAGTACTTC. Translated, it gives CATFSHRLSYEQYF. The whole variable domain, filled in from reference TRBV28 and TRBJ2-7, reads DVKVTQSSRYLVKRTGEKVFLECVQDMDHENMFWYRQDPGLGLRLIYFSYDVKMKEKGDIPEGYSVSREKKERFSLILESASTNQTSMYLCATFSHRLSYEQYFGPGTRLTVT.

The CDR3 reads CASSRRRGRAGASYEQYF. The CDR3 DNA sequence: TGTGCCAGCAGTAGACGGCGCGGACGGGCGGGAGCTTCCTACGAGCAGTACTTC. The rearrangement joins TRBV6-8 to TRBJ2-7, with 7 bases identical to TRBD2. Germline loops: CDR1 MNHGY, CDR2 SAAAGT. The CDR3 is made up of 18 amino acids. With 5 bases clipped from V and 1 base from J, the junction kept 17 bases outside the gene matches.

CDR3 sequence: CASSLNGIQETQYF. CDR3 bases: TGTGCCAGCAGCTTAAACGGGATTCAAGAGACCCAGTACTTC. V and J are TRBV11-3 and TRBJ2-5; weak D call: TRBD2 (5 bases). CDR3 length: 14 residues. CDR1 is SGHNT and CDR2 is YENEEA in the germline V gene. V shed 2 bases and J shed 2 bases, with 9 bases lying between them.

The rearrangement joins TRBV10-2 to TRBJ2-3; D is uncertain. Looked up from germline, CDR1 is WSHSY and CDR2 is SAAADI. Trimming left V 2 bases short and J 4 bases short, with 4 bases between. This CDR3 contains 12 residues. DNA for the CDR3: TGCGCCAGCAGTGAGGGAGCAGATACGCAGTATTTT. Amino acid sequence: CASSEGADTQYF.

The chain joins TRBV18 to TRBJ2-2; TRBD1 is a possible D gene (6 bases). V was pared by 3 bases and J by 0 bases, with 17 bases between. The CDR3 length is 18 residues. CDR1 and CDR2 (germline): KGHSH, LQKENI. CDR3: CASSPQGPTRTNTGELFF. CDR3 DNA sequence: TGTGCCAGCTCACCGCAGGGGCCCACCCGAACGAACACCGGGGAGCTGTTTTTT.

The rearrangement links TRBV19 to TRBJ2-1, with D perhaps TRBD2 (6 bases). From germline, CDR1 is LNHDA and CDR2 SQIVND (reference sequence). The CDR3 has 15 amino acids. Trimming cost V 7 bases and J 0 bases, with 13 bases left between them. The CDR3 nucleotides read TGTGCCAGTACCCGCGGGGTGAGCTCCTACAATGAGCAGTTCTTC. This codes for CASTRGVSSYNEQFF.

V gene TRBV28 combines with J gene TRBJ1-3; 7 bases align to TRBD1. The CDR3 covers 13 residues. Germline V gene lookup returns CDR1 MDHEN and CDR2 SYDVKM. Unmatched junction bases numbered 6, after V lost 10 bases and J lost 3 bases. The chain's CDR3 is CATQGVLGNTIYF. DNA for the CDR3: TGTGCCACGCAGGGGGTTCTTGGAAACACCATATATTTT. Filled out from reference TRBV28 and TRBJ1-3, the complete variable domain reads DVKVTQSSRYLVKRTGEKVFLECVQDMDHENMFWYRQDPGLGLRLIYFSYDVKMKEKGDIPEGYSVSREKKERFSLILESASTNQTSMYLCATQGVLGNTIYFGEGSWLTVV.